Reported below is one T cell receptor beta chain. Its antigen is unknown. cDNA synthesis was performed in eight separate reactions for each sample. Reanalyzing the 5' RACE reads, TCRdb keeps one entry per CDR3 protein, without DNA. The record lists more than 300,000 distinct CDR3 sequences, of which the ten most abundant hold about 5%. The data belong to a study of monozygotic twins with inflammatory bowel disease. Study conclusions and caveats: Reduced clonotype sharing with other individuals was observed in IBD patients relative to healthy twins, especially with disease activity. Repertoire similarity did not differ between concordant and discordant twins, perhaps due to limited power.

The CDR3 sequence is 15 residues long. The TCR originated in a human donor with ulcerative colitis or Crohn's disease, or a healthy co-twin of an affected twin (not recorded which). Sequenced: blood. V usage is TRBV12-3 or TRBV12-4 and J usage is TRBJ1-4. The CDR3 region is CASSFGRTTNEKLFF.